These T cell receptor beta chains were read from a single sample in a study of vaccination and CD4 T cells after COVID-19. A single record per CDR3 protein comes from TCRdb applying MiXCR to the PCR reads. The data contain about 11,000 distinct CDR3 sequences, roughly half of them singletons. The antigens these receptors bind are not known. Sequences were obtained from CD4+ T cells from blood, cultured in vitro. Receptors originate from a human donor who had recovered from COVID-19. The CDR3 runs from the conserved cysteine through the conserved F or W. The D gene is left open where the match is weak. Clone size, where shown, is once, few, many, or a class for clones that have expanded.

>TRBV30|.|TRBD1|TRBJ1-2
TGTGCCTGGAGTGTAAGACAGGGGCAGTATGGCTACACCTTC
CAWSVRQGQYGYTF
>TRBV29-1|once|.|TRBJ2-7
TGCAGCGTACTCATGGGCCGCCCCGAGCAGTACTTC
CSVLMGRPEQYF
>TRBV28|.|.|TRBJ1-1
TGTGCCAGCCGATACCCCCTCAGTGAAGAAGCTTTCTTT
CASRYPLSEEAFF
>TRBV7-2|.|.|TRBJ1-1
TGTGCCAGCAGCTTAGGGGGCAGGAGGGCTTTCTTT
CASSLGGRRAFF
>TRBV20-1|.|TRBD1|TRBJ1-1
TGCAGTGCTAGTCCAAGGACAGGGGGGAACACTGAAGCTTTCTTT
CSASPRTGGNTEAFF
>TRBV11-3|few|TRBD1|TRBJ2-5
TGTGCCAGCAGCTCGGGACAGGGAAACCAAGAGACCCAGTACTTC
CASSSGQGNQETQYF
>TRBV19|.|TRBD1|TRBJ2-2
TGTGCTGCCGGGACAGGCAACACCGGGGAGCTGTTTTTT
CAAGTGNTGELFF
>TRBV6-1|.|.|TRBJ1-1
TGTGCCAGCAGCCTTTTAGAGGGATTCAGAGAAGCTTTCTTT
CASSLLEGFREAFF
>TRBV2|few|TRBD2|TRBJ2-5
TGTGCCAGCAGTGAGGGGGGGTGGCAGACCCAGTACTTC
CASSEGGWQTQYF
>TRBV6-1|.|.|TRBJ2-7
TGTGCCAGCAGTAAGGCGGGCGGAGCCTACGAGCAGTACTTC
CASSKAGGAYEQYF
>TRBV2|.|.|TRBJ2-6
TGTGCCAGCTGGACTGAATCTGGGGCCAACGTCCTGACTTTC
CASWTESGANVLTF
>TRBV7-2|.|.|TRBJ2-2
TGTGCCAGCAGCTTAGTCAGGACGAACACCGGGGAGCTGTTTTTT
CASSLVRTNTGELFF
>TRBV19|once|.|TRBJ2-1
TGTGCCAGTCGTCAACAGAGGGTTAATGAGCAGTTCTTC
CASRQQRVNEQFF
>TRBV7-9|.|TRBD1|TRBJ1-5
TGTGCCAGCAGCGGAATGGACAGGGGACGCAATCAGCCCCAGCATTTT
CASSGMDRGRNQPQHF
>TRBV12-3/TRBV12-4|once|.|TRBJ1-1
TGTGCCAGCAGTTCCCGGACGGTGAACACTGAAGCTTTCTTT
CASSSRTVNTEAFF
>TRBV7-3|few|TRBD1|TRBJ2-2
TGTGCCAGCAGTTGGACAGGGGGTTCTGTCGGGGAGCTGTTTTTT
CASSWTGGSVGELFF
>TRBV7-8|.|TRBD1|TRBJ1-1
TGTGCCAGCAGCTTACAGGGGGGACTGAACACTGAAGCTTTCTTT
CASSLQGGLNTEAFF
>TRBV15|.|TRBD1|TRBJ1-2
TGTGCCACCAGCAGAGGGGGGACAGGGGGTGGCTACACCTTC
CATSRGGTGGGYTF
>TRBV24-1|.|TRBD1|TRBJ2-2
TGTGCCACCAGTGACCTGGGACGGACAGGGTTGACCGGGGAGCTGTTTTTT
CATSDLGRTGLTGELFF
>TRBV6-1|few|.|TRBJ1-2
TGTGCCAGCAGTGAAGCATCGACCGCGCACTATGGCTACACCTTC
CASSEASTAHYGYTF
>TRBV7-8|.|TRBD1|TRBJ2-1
TGTGCCAGCAGCTTGCGCCTTCCAGGGACAGGGGCTCACAATGAGCAGTTCTTC
CASSLRLPGTGAHNEQFF
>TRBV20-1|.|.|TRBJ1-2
TGCAGTGCTAAGTCTGGAGGGAATGGTGGCTACACCTTC
CSAKSGGNGGYTF
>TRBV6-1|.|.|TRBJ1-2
TGTGCCAGCAGTGGACTATCTCTCTATGGCTACACCTTC
CASSGLSLYGYTF
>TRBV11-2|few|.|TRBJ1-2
TGTGCCAGCAGCTTAGTGGCAGGGTCTGGCTACACCTTC
CASSLVAGSGYTF
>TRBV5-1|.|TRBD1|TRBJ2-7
TGCGCCAGCAGCCCCCTGGGGGTGGTGGGGACAGCAAGCGAGCAGTACTTC
CASSPLGVVGTASEQYF
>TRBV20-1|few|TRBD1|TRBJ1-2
TGCAGTGCTCCATCAGACAGGGCGGAGGACTATGGCTACACCTTC
CSAPSDRAEDYGYTF
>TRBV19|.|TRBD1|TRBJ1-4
TGTGCCAGTCATCAAACAGGGGGGAAACTGTTTTTT
CASHQTGGKLFF
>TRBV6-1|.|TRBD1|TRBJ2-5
TGTGCCAGCTCTAGGACAGGGGGCCTAGAGACCCAGTACTTC
CASSRTGGLETQYF
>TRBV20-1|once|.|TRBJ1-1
TGCAGTGCTAGAGATCCTGCGGGGACCGCCACTGAAGCTTTCTTT
CSARDPAGTATEAFF
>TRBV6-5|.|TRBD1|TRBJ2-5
TGTGCCAGCAGTTACGGGACAGGGGGCGAAGAGACCCAGTACTTC
CASSYGTGGEETQYF
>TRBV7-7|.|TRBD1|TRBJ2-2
TGTGCTAGCAGACGGCAGGGGGATGAGGGGGAGCTGTTTTTT
CASRRQGDEGELFF
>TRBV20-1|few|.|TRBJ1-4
TGCAGTGCTACGGCCTCAGGTGGTGAAAAACTGTTTTTT
CSATASGGEKLFF
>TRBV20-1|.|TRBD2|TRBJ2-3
TGCAGTGCGACTACGCCTGGAGGACTAGCGGGGGGGAGGATCACAGATACGCAGTATTTT
CSATTPGGLAGGRITDTQYF
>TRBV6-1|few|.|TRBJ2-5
TGTGCCAGCAGTGGACCCCTGGGGGCAGGGGAGACCCAGTACTTC
CASSGPLGAGETQYF
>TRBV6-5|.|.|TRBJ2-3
TGTGCCAGCAGTGTACTCGCACCACCAGGAGATACGCAGTATTTT
CASSVLAPPGDTQYF
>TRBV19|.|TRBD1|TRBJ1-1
TGTGCCAGTATGATAGGACAGGGGCGTAGGAACACTGAAGCTTTCTTT
CASMIGQGRRNTEAFF
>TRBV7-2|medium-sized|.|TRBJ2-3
TGTGCCAGCAGCCCCAATCGACCCACAGATACGCAGTATTTT
CASSPNRPTDTQYF
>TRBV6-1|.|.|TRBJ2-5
TGTGCCACCCAAAAAGAGACCCAGTACTTC
CATQKETQYF
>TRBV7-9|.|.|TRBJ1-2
TGTGCCAGCAGCCCACCACTGACTAACTATGGCTACACCTTC
CASSPPLTNYGYTF
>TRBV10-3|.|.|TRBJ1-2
TGTGCCATCAGTGAGTCCTGGACAGCGTCCTATGGCTACACCTTC
CAISESWTASYGYTF